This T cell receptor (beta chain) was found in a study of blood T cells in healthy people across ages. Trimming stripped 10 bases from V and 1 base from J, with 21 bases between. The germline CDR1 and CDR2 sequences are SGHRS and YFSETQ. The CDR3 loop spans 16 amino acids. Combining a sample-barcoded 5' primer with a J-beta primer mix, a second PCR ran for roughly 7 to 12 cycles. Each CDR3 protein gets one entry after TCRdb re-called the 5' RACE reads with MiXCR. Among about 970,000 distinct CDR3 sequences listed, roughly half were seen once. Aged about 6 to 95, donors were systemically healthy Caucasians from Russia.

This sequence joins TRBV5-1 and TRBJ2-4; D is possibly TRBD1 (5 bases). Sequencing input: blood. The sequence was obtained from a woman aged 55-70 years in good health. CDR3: CAAHYPGRFAKNIQYF. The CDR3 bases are TGCGCCGCGCATTACCCAGGGCGCTTTGCCAAAAACATTCAGTACTTC.